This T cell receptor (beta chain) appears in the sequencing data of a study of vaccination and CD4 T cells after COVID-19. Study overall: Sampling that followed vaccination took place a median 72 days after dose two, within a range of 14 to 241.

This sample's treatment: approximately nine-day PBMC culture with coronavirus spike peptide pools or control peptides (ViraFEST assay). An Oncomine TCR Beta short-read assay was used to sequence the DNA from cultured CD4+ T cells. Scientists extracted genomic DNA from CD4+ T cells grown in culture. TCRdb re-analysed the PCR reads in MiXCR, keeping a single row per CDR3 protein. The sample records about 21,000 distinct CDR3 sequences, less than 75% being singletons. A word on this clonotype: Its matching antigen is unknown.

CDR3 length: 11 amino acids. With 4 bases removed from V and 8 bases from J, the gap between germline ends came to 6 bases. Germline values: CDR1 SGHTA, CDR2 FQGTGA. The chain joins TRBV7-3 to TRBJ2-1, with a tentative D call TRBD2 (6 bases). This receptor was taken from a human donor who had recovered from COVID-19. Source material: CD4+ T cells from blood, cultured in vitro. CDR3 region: CASSSGDEQFF. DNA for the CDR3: TGTGCCAGCAGCTCGGGGGATGAGCAGTTCTTC.